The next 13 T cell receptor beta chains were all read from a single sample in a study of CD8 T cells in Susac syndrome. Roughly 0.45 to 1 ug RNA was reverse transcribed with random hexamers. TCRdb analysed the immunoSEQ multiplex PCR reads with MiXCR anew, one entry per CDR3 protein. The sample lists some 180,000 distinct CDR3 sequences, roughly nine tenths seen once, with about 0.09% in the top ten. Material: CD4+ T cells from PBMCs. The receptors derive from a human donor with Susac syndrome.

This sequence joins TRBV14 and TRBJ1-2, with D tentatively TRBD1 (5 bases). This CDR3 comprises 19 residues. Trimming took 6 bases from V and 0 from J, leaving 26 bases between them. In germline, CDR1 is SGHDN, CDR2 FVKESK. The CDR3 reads CASSQIFRDGKPTNYGYTF. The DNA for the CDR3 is TGTGCCAGCAGTCAGATCTTCCGGGACGGCAAACCTACTAACTATGGCTACACCTTC.

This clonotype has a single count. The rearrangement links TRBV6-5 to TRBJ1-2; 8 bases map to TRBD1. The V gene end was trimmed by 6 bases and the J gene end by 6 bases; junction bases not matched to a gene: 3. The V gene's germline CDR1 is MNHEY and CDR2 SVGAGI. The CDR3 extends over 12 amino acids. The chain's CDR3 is CASSLDRDGYTF. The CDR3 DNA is TGTGCCAGCAGCCTGGACAGGGATGGCTACACCTTC.

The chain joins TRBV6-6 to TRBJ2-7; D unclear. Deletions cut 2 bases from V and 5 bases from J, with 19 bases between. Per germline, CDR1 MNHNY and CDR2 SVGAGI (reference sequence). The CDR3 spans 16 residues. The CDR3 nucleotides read TGTGCCAGCAGTTACGAGATAGGTCAGTACCAGGACGAGCAGTACTTC. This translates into CASSYEIGQYQDEQYF.

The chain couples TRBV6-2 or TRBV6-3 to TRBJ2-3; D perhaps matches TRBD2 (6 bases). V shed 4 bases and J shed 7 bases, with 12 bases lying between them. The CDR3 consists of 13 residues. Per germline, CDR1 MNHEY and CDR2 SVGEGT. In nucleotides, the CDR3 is TGTGCCAGCAGTTTCATACTAGCATATACGCAGTATTTT. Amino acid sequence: CASSFILAYTQYF.

The CDR3: CASSRTSGRVGELFF. Written as DNA, the CDR3 is TGTGCCAGCAGCCGGACTAGCGGGAGGGTCGGGGAGCTGTTTTTT. The chain is built from TRBV7-2 and TRBJ2-2, with 15 bases matching TRBD2. The CDR3 covers 15 residues. Germline-derived CDR1 and CDR2 are SGHTA and FQGNSA. Trimming at V came to 5 bases and at J to 7 bases, leaving 2 bases not matched to a gene.

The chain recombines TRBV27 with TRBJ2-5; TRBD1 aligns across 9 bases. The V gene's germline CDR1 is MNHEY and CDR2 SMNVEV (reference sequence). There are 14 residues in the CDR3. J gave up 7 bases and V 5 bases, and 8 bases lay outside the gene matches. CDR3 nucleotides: TGTGCCAGCAGTCCAGGGACAGGGTTCGGGACCCAGTACTTC. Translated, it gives CASSPGTGFGTQYF.

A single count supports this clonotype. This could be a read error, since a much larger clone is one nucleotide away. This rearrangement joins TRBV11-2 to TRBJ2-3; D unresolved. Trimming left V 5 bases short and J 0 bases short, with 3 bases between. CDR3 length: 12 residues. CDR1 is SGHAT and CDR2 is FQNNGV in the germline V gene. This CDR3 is CASSHSTDTQYF. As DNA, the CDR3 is TGTGCCAGCAGCCACAGCACAGATACGCAGTATTTT. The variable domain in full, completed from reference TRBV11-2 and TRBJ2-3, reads EAGVAQSPRYKIIEKRQSVAFWCNPISGHATLYWYQQILGQGPKLLIQFQNNGVVDDSQLPKDRFSAERLKGVDSTLKIQPAKLEDSAVYLCASSHSTDTQYFGPGTRLTVL.

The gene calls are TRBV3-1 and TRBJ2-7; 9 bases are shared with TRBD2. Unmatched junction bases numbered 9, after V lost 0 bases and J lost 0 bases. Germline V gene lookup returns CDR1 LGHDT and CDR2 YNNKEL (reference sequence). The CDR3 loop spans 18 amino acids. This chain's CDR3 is CASSQDPSGRYLSYEQYF. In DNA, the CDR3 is TGTGCCAGCAGCCAAGATCCCAGCGGGAGGTACCTCTCCTACGAGCAGTACTTC.

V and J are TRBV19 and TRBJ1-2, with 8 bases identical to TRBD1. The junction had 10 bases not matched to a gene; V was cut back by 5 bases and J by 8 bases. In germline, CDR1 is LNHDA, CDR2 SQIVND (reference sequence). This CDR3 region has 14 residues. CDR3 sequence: CASSARTGGGGYTF. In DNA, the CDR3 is TGTGCCAGTAGTGCTCGCACAGGGGGGGGAGGCTACACCTTC.

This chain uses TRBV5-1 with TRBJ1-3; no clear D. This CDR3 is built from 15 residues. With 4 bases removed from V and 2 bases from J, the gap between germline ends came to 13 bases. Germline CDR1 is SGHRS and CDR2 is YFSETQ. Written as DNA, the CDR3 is TGCGCCAGCAGCCCGTCACAACAGACTGGAAACACCATATATTTT. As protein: CASSPSQQTGNTIYF.

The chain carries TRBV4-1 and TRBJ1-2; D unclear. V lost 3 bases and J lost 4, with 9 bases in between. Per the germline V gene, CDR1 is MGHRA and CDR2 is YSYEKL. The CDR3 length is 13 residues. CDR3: CASSQEEGYGYTF. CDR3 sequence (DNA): TGCGCCAGCAGCCAGGAGGAGGGCTATGGCTACACCTTC.

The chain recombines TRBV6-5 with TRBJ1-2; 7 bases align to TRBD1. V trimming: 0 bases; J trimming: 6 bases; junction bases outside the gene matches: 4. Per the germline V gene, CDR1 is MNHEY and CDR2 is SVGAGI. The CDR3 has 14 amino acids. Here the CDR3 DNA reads TGTGCCAGCAGTTACTCGGACAGGTTTGATGGCTACACCTTC. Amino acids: CASSYSDRFDGYTF.

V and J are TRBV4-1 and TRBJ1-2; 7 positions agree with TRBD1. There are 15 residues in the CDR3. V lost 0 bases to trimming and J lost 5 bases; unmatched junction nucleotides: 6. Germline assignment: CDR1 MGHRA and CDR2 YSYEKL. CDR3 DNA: TGCGCCAGCAGCCAAGAGACGACAGGGAAGTATGGCTACACCTTC. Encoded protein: CASSQETTGKYGYTF.